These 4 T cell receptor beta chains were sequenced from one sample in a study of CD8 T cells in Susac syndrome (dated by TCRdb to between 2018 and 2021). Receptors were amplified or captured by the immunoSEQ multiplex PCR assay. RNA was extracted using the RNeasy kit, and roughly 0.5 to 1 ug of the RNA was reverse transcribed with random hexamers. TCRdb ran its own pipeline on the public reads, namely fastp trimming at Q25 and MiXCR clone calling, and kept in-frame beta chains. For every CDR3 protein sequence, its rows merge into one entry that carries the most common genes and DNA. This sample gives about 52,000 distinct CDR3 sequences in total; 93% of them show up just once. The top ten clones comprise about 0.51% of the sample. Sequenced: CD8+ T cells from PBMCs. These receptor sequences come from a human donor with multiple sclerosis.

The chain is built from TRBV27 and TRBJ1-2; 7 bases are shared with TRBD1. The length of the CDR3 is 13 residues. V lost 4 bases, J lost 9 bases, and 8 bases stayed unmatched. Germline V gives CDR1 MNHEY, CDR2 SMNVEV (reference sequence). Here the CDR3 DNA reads TGTGCCAGCAGTTGGGGACAGAAGTTCCGCTACACCTTC. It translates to CASSWGQKFRYTF.

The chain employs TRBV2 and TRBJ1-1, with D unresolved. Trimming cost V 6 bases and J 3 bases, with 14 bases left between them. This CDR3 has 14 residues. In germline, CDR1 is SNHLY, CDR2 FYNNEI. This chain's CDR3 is CASRSEGRDTEAFF. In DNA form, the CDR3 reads TGTGCCAGCAGGTCGGAGGGCCGGGACACTGAAGCTTTCTTT.

DNA of the CDR3: TGTGCCAGCAGCTTAGGGGAGCACACTGAAGCTTTCTTT. Translation gives CASSLGEHTEAFF. The V call is TRBV5-4, the J call TRBJ1-1, with D perhaps matching TRBD1 (5 bases). Trimming took off 2 bases at V and 3 bases at J, with 8 bases between the two ends. Per germline, CDR1 SGHNT and CDR2 YYREEE (reference sequence). The CDR3 has 13 amino acids.

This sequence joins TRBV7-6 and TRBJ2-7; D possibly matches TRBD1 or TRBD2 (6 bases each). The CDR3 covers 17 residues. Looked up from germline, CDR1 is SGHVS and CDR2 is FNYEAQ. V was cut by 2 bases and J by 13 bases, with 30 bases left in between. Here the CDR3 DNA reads TGTGCCAGCAGCTTAACGGTGGGGGGCGCTTCGGGCTCAGCGGCATACTTC. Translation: CASSLTVGGASGSAAYF.